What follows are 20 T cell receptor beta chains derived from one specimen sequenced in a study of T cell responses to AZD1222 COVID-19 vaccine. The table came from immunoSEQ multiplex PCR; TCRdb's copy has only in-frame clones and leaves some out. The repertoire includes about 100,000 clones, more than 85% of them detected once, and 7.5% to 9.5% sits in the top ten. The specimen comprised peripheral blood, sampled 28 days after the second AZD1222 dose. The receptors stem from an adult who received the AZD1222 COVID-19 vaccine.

CDR3 sequence: CASSAVAGGYNQPQHF. The DNA of the CDR3 is TGTGCCAGTTCGGCTGTGGCAGGGGGCTACAATCAGCCCCAGCATTTT. This chain links TRBV19 with TRBJ1-5; TRBD1 agrees at 8 bases. CDR1 is LNHDA, CDR2 SQIVND, per germline (reference sequence). J gave up 3 bases and V 8 bases, and 12 bases lay outside the gene matches. The CDR3 contains 16 residues.

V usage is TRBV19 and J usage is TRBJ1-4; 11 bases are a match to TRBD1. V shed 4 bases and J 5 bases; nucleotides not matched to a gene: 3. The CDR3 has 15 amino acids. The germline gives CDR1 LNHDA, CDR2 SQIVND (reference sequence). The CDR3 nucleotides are TGTGCCAGTAGTACCGGGACAGGGGGAAATGAAAAACTGTTTTTT. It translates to CASSTGTGGNEKLFF.

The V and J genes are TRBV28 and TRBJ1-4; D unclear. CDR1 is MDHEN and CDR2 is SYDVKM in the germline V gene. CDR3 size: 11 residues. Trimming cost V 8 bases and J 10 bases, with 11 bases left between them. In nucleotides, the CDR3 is TGTGCCAGCGGGCCACCGAGAAAACTGTTTTTT. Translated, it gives CASGPPRKLFF. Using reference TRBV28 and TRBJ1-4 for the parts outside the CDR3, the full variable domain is DVKVTQSSRYLVKRTGEKVFLECVQDMDHENMFWYRQDPGLGLRLIYFSYDVKMKEKGDIPEGYSVSREKKERFSLILESASTNQTSMYLCASGPPRKLFFGSGTQLSVL.

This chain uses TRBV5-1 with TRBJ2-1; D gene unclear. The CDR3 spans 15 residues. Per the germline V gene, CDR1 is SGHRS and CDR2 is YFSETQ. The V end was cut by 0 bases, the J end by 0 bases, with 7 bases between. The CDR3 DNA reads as TGCGCCAGCAGCTTGGCTGGTGACTCCTACAATGAGCAGTTCTTC. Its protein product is CASSLAGDSYNEQFF.

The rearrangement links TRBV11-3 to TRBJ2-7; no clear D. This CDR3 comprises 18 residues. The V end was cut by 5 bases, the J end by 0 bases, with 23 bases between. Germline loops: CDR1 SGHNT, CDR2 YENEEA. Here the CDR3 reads CASSPTEAPFLNSYEQYF. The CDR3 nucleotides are TGTGCCAGCAGCCCAACCGAGGCGCCTTTTCTGAACTCCTACGAGCAGTACTTC.

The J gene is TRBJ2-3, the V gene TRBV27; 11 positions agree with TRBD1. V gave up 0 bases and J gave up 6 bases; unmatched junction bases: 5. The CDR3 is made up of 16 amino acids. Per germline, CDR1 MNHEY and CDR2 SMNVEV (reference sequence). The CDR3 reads CASSLSDRGRSDTQYF. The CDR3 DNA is TGTGCCAGCAGTTTATCGGACAGGGGGCGAAGCGATACGCAGTATTTT.

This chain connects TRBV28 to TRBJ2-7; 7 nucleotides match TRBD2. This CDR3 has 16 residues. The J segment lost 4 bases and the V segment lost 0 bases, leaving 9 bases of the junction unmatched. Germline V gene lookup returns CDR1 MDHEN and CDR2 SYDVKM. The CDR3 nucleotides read TGTGCCAGCAGTTTATGGAGTGGACTAGGAATATACGAGCAGTACTTC. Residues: CASSLWSGLGIYEQYF.

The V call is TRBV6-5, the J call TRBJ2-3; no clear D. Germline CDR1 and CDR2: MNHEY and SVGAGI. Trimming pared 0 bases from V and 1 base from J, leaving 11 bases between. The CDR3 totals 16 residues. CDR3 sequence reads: CASSYSTGTRTDTQYF. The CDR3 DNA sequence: TGTGCCAGCAGTTACTCGACTGGCACCCGCACAGATACGCAGTATTTT.

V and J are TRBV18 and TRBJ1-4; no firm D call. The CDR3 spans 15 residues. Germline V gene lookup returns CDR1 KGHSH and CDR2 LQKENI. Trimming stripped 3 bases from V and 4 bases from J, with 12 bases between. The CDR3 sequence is CASSPKQHRNEKLFF. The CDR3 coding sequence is TGTGCCAGCTCACCTAAGCAACACCGTAATGAAAAACTGTTTTTT. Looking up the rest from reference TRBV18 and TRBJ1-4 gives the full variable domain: NAGVMQNPRHLVRRRGQEARLRCSPMKGHSHVYWYRQLPEEGLKFMVYLQKENIIDESGMPKERFSAEFPKEGPSILRIQQVVRGDSAAYFCASSPKQHRNEKLFFGSGTQLSVL.

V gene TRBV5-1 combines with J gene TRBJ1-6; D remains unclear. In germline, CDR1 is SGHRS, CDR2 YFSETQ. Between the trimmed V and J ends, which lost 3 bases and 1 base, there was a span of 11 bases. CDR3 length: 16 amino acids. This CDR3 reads CASSSTFGSYNSPLHF. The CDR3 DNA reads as TGCGCCAGCAGCTCGACCTTCGGGTCCTATAATTCACCCCTCCACTTT.

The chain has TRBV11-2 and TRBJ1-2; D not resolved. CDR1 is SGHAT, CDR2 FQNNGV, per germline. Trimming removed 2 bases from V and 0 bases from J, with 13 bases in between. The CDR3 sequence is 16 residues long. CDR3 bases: TGTGCCAGCAGCTTAAAGGCTTCGGGAGCTAACTATGGCTACACCTTC. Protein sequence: CASSLKASGANYGYTF.

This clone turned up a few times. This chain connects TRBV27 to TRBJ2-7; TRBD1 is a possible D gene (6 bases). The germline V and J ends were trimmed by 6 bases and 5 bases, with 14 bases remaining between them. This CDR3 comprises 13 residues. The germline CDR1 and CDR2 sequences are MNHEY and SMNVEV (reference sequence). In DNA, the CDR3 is TGTGCCAGCAGCTGGGGGCGAGGGAACGAGCAGTACTTC. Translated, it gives CASSWGRGNEQYF.

The CDR3 DNA sequence: TGTGCCAGCAGATCGGATATGAACACTGAAGCTTTCTTT. Translation: CASRSDMNTEAFF. The chain has TRBV27 and TRBJ1-1; D gene uncertain. The CDR3 covers 13 residues. The germline gives CDR1 MNHEY, CDR2 SMNVEV (reference sequence). V dropped 6 bases and J dropped 0 bases, with 8 bases sitting between them.

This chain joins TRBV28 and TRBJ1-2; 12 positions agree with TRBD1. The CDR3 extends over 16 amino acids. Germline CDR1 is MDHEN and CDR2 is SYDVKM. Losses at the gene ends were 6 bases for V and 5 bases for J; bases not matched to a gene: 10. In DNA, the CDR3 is TGTGCCAGCAGCCCCCGGGACAGGGGGCGGGCTTATGGCTACACCTTC. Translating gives CASSPRDRGRAYGYTF.

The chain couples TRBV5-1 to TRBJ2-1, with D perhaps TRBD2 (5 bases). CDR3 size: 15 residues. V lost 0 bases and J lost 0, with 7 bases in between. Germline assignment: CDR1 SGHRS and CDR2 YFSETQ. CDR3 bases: TGCGCCAGCAGCTTGGATACTAGCTCCTACAATGAGCAGTTCTTC. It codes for CASSLDTSSYNEQFF.

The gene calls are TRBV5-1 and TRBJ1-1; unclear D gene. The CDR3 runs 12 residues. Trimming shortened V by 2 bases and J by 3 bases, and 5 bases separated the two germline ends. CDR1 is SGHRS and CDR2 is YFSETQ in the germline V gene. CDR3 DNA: TGCGCCAGCAGCTTTCGGGACACTGAAGCTTTCTTT. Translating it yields CASSFRDTEAFF.

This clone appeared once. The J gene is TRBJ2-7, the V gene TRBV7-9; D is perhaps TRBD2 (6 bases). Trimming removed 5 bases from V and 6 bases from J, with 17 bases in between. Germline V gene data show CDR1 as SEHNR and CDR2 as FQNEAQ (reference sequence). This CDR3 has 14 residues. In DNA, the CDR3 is TGTGCCAGCAGCCGACTAGGGGAGGTATCCGAGCAGTACTTC. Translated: CASSRLGEVSEQYF.

CDR3 in DNA: TGTGCCAGCAGCCACCTTGGTGTCGATTTGGATGGCTACACCTTC. Translated, it gives CASSHLGVDLDGYTF. The J gene is TRBJ1-2, the V gene TRBV9, with no clear D. The V gene lost 4 bases and the J gene lost 6 bases, with 19 bases spanning the gap. Germline V gene lookup returns CDR1 SGDLS and CDR2 YYNGEE. The CDR3 is 15 residues long.

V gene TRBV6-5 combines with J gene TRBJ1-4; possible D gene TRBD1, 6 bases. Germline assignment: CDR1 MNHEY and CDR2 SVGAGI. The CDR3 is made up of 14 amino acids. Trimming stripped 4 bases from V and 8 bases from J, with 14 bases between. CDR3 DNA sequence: TGTGCCAGCAGTTCCCGCCAGGGGTGGGAAAAACTGTTTTTT. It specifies CASSSRQGWEKLFF.

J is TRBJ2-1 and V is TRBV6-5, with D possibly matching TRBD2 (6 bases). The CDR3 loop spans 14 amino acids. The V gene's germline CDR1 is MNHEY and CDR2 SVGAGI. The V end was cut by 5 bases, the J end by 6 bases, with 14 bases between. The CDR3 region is CASSRLETFNEQFF. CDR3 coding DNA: TGTGCCAGCAGTCGACTAGAGACCTTCAATGAGCAGTTCTTC.